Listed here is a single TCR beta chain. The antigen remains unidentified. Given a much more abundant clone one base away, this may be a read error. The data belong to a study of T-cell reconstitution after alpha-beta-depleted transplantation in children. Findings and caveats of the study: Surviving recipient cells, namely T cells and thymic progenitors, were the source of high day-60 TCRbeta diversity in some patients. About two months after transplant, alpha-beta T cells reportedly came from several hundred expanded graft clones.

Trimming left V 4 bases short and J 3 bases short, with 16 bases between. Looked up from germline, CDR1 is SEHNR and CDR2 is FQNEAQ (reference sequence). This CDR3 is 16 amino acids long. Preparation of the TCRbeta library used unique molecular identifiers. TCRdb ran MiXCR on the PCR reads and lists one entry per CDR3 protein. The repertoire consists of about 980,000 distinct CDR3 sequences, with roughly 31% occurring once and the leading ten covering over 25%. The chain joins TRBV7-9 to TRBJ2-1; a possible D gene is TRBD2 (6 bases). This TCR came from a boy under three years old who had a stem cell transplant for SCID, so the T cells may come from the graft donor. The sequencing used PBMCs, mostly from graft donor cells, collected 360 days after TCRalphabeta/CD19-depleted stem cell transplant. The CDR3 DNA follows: TGTGCCAGCAGCTCGCCAGGGACTGGCGACTACAATGAGCAGTTCTTC. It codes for CASSSPGTGDYNEQFF.